The 29 T cell receptor beta chains listed next were all sequenced from one sample in a study of T cells in Graves' hyperthyroidism and ophthalmopathy. TCR beta CDR3 region amplification was performed from RNA transcripts. HTBI primers were employed in a first-round RT-PCR of the TCR CDR3. TCRdb reprocessed the multiplex PCR reads with MiXCR, giving one entry per CDR3 protein. The sample records over 700,000 distinct CDR3 sequences, approximately 40% being singletons. The sample consisted of blood. The receptors were sampled from a man between 18 and 29 years old with Graves' hyperthyroidism.

V usage is TRBV4-3 and J usage is TRBJ1-1; D uncertain. V was cut by 5 bases and J by 2 bases, with 12 bases left in between. The CDR3 spans 14 residues. Germline values: CDR1 LGHNA, CDR2 YSLEER. As DNA, the CDR3 is TGCGCCAGCAGCAAAAACGGACCCAACACTGAAGCTTTCTTT. It yields the protein CASSKNGPNTEAFF.

This clonotype came up many times. J is TRBJ1-3 and V is TRBV15, with D possibly TRBD1 on 6 matching bases. The CDR3 spans 15 residues. In germline, CDR1 is LNHNV, CDR2 YYDKDF (reference sequence). V shed 0 bases and J shed 4 bases, with 10 bases lying between them. The CDR3 nucleotides read TGTGCCACCAGCAGAGATCCGGGGACAGGAAACACCATATATTTT. This codes for CATSRDPGTGNTIYF.

In this sample, this clonotype turned up a few times. This chain links TRBV7-3 with TRBJ1-1; TRBD1 matches 9 bases. Germline V gene lookup returns CDR1 SGHTA and CDR2 FQGTGA. The CDR3 spans 16 residues. V shed 5 bases and J 1 base; nucleotides not matched to a gene: 8. The CDR3, as DNA: TGTGCCAGCAGCCCTAGACAGGGACAGGGGAACACTGAAGCTTTCTTT. Its translation: CASSPRQGQGNTEAFF.

This clonotype was observed many times. The gene calls are TRBV7-8 and TRBJ1-1; D gene uncertain. This CDR3 comprises 13 residues. V dropped 3 bases and J dropped 5 bases, with 10 bases sitting between them. Looked up from germline, CDR1 is SGHVS and CDR2 is FQNEAQ. The CDR3 reads CASSFMGGTEAFF. Here the CDR3 DNA reads TGTGCCAGCAGCTTTATGGGAGGGACTGAAGCTTTCTTT.

Points on this clonotype: Possible read error: a much larger clone is one base away. The CDR3 protein is CASEQFSEQYF. CDR3 nucleotides: TGTGCCAGTGAGCAGTTCTCCGAGCAGTACTTC. The chain has TRBV19 and TRBJ2-7; D gene uncertain. V was cut by 8 bases and J by 6 bases, with 11 bases left in between. The CDR3 runs 11 residues. Germline V gene sequence: CDR1 LNHDA, CDR2 SQIVND (reference sequence).

The V gene is TRBV11-2, the J gene TRBJ2-5; D might be TRBD1 or TRBD2, each matching 5 bases. Trimming stripped 3 bases from V and 5 bases from J, with 13 bases between. The CDR3 is 14 residues long. From germline, CDR1 is SGHAT and CDR2 FQNNGV. Written as DNA, the CDR3 is TGTGCCAGCAGCTTTGGGGACCTGGGCGAGACCCAGTACTTC. Translation: CASSFGDLGETQYF.

The rearrangement joins TRBV11-2 to TRBJ2-7; D gene ambiguous. The CDR3 length is 15 residues. The ends were cut back, 0 bases at V and 4 bases at J, with 13 bases in the middle. The germline V gene has CDR1 SGHAT and CDR2 FQNNGV. The CDR3 nucleotides read TGTGCCAGCAGCTTAGATCTTTCGGGTTGGTACGAGCAGTACTTC. Residues: CASSLDLSGWYEQYF.

About this clonotype: It may be a read error: a sequence one base away is much more abundant. V and J are TRBV12-3 or TRBV12-4 and TRBJ1-5; tentatively, D is TRBD1 (5 bases). The CDR3 spans 14 residues. In DNA, the CDR3 is TGTGCCGGCAGCACAGGCCCGAGCAATCAGCCCCAGCATTTT. Its protein product is CAGSTGPSNQPQHF.

This clonotype showed up just a few times. The rearrangement joins TRBV20-1 to TRBJ2-5; D gene unclear. The V gene lost 8 bases and the J gene lost 1 base, with 11 bases spanning the gap. Germline values: CDR1 DFQATT, CDR2 SNEGSKA (reference sequence). CDR3 length: 12 amino acids. As DNA, the CDR3 is TGCAGTAGTCCCCTGCTCCAAGAGACCCAGTACTTC. Residues: CSSPLLQETQYF.

The chain couples TRBV7-2 to TRBJ2-7; 11 nucleotides agree with TRBD1. This CDR3 comprises 15 residues. The germline V gene has CDR1 SGHTA and CDR2 FQGNSA. V was clipped by 5 bases and J by 4 bases; unmatched bases: 7. Written as DNA, the CDR3 is TGTGCCAGCAGCGACCGGACAGGGGGCAGATACGAGCAGTACTTC. Translated: CASSDRTGGRYEQYF.

This clonotype appeared many times. Compared with germline, one end of the junction differs, possibly owing to a read error. The chain links TRBV2 to TRBJ1-5; no clear D gene. The germline V gene encodes CDR1 SNHLY and CDR2 FYNNEI. The CDR3 sequence is 15 residues long. Here the CDR3 DNA reads TGTGCCAACAGTGAGGAGTGGGATCTCGAAGAGCCCCAGCATTTT. It codes for CANSEEWDLEEPQHF.

The chain combines TRBV20-1 with TRBJ2-7; perhaps TRBD1 as D (5 bases). Trimming left V 6 bases short and J 2 bases short, with 11 bases between. The CDR3 is 12 residues long. Germline CDR1 and CDR2: DFQATT and SNEGSKA (reference sequence). The CDR3 spells CSALDSPYEQYF. The CDR3 nucleotides read TGCAGTGCCCTCGACAGTCCCTACGAGCAGTACTTC.

The rearrangement joins TRBV10-3 to TRBJ1-5; a possible D gene is TRBD1 (5 bases). This CDR3 region has 15 residues. Germline assignment: CDR1 ENHRY and CDR2 SYGVKD. The V end lost 11 bases, the J end lost 3 bases, and 20 bases lay between the germline ends. CDR3 coding DNA: TGTGCCCGACGAGAGGGGAACCAGGACAATCAGCCCCAGCATTTT. It translates to CARREGNQDNQPQHF.

Comments on this clonotype: At one of its ends the junction is not consistent with the germline gene, which may arise from a read error. J is TRBJ2-7 and V is TRBV14; D not certain. The CDR3 spans 11 residues. Germline V gene data show CDR1 as SGHDN and CDR2 as FVKESK. CDR3 in DNA: TGTGCCAGCAGCCCCGGCTACGAGCAGTGCTTC. Protein product: CASSPGYEQCF.

Many counts were recorded for this clonotype. This chain links TRBV5-1 with TRBJ1-1, with D perhaps matching TRBD1 (6 bases). From germline, CDR1 is SGHRS and CDR2 YFSETQ. This CDR3 has 14 amino acids. V was cut by 0 bases and J by 7 bases, with 13 bases left in between. The CDR3 is CASSLDGQRNEAFF. The CDR3 bases are TGCGCCAGCAGCTTGGACGGACAGAGGAATGAAGCTTTCTTT.

This clonotype has ten or more counts. This rearrangement joins TRBV19 to TRBJ1-1; tentative D call: TRBD1 (6 bases). V was shortened by 10 bases and J by 0 bases, with 18 bases between the two germline ends. The germline CDR1 and CDR2 sequences are LNHDA and SQIVND (reference sequence). This CDR3 has 15 residues. The CDR3 DNA is TGTGCCACTACCAGAGGGGGGAGAATGAACACTGAAGCTTTCTTT. This encodes CATTRGGRMNTEAFF.

This clonotype was counted only a few times. The chain links TRBV6-5 to TRBJ2-2; TRBD1 might be the D (5 bases). From germline, CDR1 is MNHEY and CDR2 SVGAGI. CDR3 length equals 15 residues. V gave up 6 bases and J gave up 4 bases, with 15 bases separating them. The CDR3 sequence is CASSLSVRGTGELFF. In DNA, the CDR3 is TGTGCCAGCAGCCTCTCCGTTAGGGGCACCGGGGAGCTGTTTTTT.

This clonotype was recorded at least ten times. This chain connects TRBV29-1 to TRBJ2-7, with D perhaps TRBD1 (6 bases). The CDR3 is made up of 16 amino acids. Germline V gene data show CDR1 as SQVTM and CDR2 as ANQGSEA. Trimming removed 2 bases from V and 4 bases from J, with 21 bases in between. CDR3 loop: CSVEWYGTGNTYEQYF. The CDR3 region has the DNA TGCAGCGTTGAATGGTACGGTACAGGGAATACTTACGAGCAGTACTTC.

This clonotype was counted between two and nine times. V and J are TRBV6-6 and TRBJ1-1; TRBD1 agrees at 10 bases. V lost 3 bases and J lost 0; bases outside the gene matches: 4. CDR1 and CDR2 (germline): MNHNY, SVGAGI (reference sequence). The CDR3 contains 16 residues. CDR3 bases: TGTGCCAGCAGTTATACGACAGGGGGCGTGAACACTGAAGCTTTCTTT. Protein sequence: CASSYTTGGVNTEAFF.

This clonotype has only a few counts. The chain has TRBV4-1 and TRBJ1-3, with unresolved D. Germline lookup yields CDR1 MGHRA and CDR2 YSYEKL. The CDR3 sequence is 16 residues long. Deletions cut 0 bases from V and 0 bases from J, with 9 bases between. The CDR3 loop is CASSQDGLRSGNTIYF. CDR3 nucleotide sequence: TGCGCCAGCAGCCAAGATGGGCTCCGCTCTGGAAACACCATATATTTT.

This clonotype turned up a few times. The chain joins TRBV7-9 to TRBJ1-3; 10 positions match TRBD1. Germline CDR1 reads SEHNR; CDR2 reads FQNEAQ (reference sequence). This CDR3 is 16 amino acids long. J lost 0 bases, V lost 4 bases, and 3 bases had no gene match. The CDR3 nucleotides read TGTGCCAGCAGCTCGGGACAGGGGTACTCTGGAAACACCATATATTTT. This sequence encodes CASSSGQGYSGNTIYF.

The rearrangement joins TRBV11-2 to TRBJ1-2; D not resolved. Deletions cut 5 bases from V and 5 bases from J, with 18 bases between. The CDR3 runs 15 residues. The germline gives CDR1 SGHAT, CDR2 FQNNGV. The DNA for the CDR3 is TGTGCCAGCAGCCCCCCCCGGGAGGCGGAGTATGGCTACACCTTC. It yields the protein CASSPPREAEYGYTF.

Remarks on this clonotype: Its ends do not fully match the called genes, so a read error is possible. This sequence joins TRBV10-3 and TRBJ1-2; 7 bases match TRBD1. The CDR3 has 13 amino acids. Germline V gene sequence: CDR1 ENHRY, CDR2 SYGVKD. CDR3 bases: TGTGCCAGCAGTCCTCCCGGGACAGACGGCTACACCTTC. It codes for CASSPPGTDGYTF.

The sample holds a few counts of this clonotype. The V and J genes are TRBV4-1 and TRBJ2-5, with D possibly matching TRBD1 (7 bases). The length of the CDR3 is 14 residues. Germline V gene data show CDR1 as MGHRA and CDR2 as YSYEKL. With 4 bases removed from V and 5 bases from J, the gap between germline ends came to 14 bases. CDR3 bases: TGCGCCAGCAGCCCTCAGACAGGGACTGAGACCCAGTACTTC. It specifies CASSPQTGTETQYF.

This clonotype was detected a few times. A much bigger clone sits one base away, suggesting this may be a read error. The chain joins TRBV6-6 to TRBJ2-7, with D maybe TRBD1 (5 bases). The CDR3 has 12 amino acids. Germline CDR1 and CDR2: MNHNY and SVGAGI (reference sequence). The ends were cut back, 6 bases at V and 3 bases at J, with 9 bases in the middle. The CDR3 nucleotides are TGTGCCAGCAGCTGGGGCCACTACGAGCAGTACTTC. Its translation: CASSWGHYEQYF.

The rearrangement joins TRBV25-1 to TRBJ1-2, with D perhaps matching TRBD1 (5 bases). Germline assignment: CDR1 MGHDK and CDR2 SYGVNS. Trimming left V 3 bases short and J 4 bases short, with 9 bases between. This CDR3 spans 13 amino acids. The CDR3 sequence is CASSELGGYGYTF. CDR3 nucleotides: TGTGCCAGCAGTGAGTTGGGGGGCTATGGCTACACCTTC.

With regard to this clonotype: A much more abundant neighbour one base away suggests this may be a read error. The chain is built from TRBV7-2 and TRBJ1-6; D uncertain. V gave up 5 bases and J gave up 14 bases, with 16 bases separating them. Germline CDR1 SGHTA, CDR2 FQGNSA. This CDR3 comprises 13 residues. As DNA, the CDR3 is TGTGCCAGCAGCCCTGCCCGTGGTTGGTCCCTCCACTTT. It codes for CASSPARGWSLHF.

This clonotype was detected ten times or more. The chain couples TRBV20-1 to TRBJ1-1, with a possible D match to TRBD1 (5 bases). Germline-derived CDR1 and CDR2 are DFQATT and SNEGSKA (reference sequence). This CDR3 is built from 12 residues. Trimming removed 5 bases from V and 6 bases from J, with 13 bases in between. CDR3 loop: CSAGTGAAEAFF. CDR3 sequence (DNA): TGCAGTGCTGGGACCGGGGCAGCTGAAGCTTTCTTT.

Only a few counts were recorded for this clonotype. The gene calls are TRBV5-4 and TRBJ2-7, with 8 bases identical to TRBD1. Germline assignment: CDR1 SGHNT and CDR2 YYREEE (reference sequence). J lost 7 bases, V lost 5 bases, and 11 bases had no gene match. This CDR3 is built from 14 residues. CDR3 DNA sequence: TGTGCCAGCAGTAGGACAGGGCGCACGGGAGAGCAGTACTTC. It is translated as CASSRTGRTGEQYF. The full variable domain, its missing parts supplied by reference TRBV5-4 and TRBJ2-7, is ETGVTQSPTHLIKTRGQQVTLRCSSQSGHNTVSWYQQALGQGPQFIFQYYREEENGRGNFPPRFSGLQFPNYSSELNVNALELDDSALYLCASSRTGRTGEQYFGPGTRLTVT.